The 24 T cell receptor beta chains given below trace back to one sample, sequenced in a study of beta chain features in type 1 diabetes. Findings of the study overall: Shorter TCRB CDR3s, moderately but significantly so, were found in Type 1 diabetes patients in all four CD4+ subsets.

These TCRs' antigens remain unknown. The sequenced template was cDNA made from the entire isolated RNA. The protocol was immunoSEQ multiplex PCR, while the TCRdb copy is restricted to in-frame clones and leaves out a portion. The sample has 330,000 or so clones, roughly 12% seen once; the top ten hold about 0.01%. The sample was naive CD4+ T cells from blood. The receptor set was obtained from a woman between 18 and 29 years old with type 1 diabetes.

This clone was observed a handful of times. The chain links TRBV7-9 to TRBJ2-3; TRBD2 might be the D (6 bases). Trimming shortened V by 5 bases and J by 0 bases, and 15 bases separated the two germline ends. This CDR3 is 16 amino acids long. Germline CDR1 is SEHNR and CDR2 is FQNEAQ (reference sequence). DNA for the CDR3: TGTGCCAGCAGCACCAGACTAGTTTCTAGCACAGATACGCAGTATTTT. The encoded protein is CASSTRLVSSTDTQYF.

This clone appeared a few times. The CDR3 loop reads CASSIGQSLGTDTQYF. CDR3 coding DNA: TGTGCCAGCAGCATTGGACAGTCGCTAGGCACAGATACGCAGTATTTT. The V call is TRBV5-4, the J call TRBJ2-3, with TRBD1 as a possible D gene (6 bases). Germline V gives CDR1 SGHNT, CDR2 YYREEE (reference sequence). This CDR3 region has 16 residues. V lost 4 bases to trimming and J lost 1 base, with 16 bases between them.

This clone has a handful of counts. This rearrangement joins TRBV9 to TRBJ1-2; possible D gene TRBD1, 6 bases. Looked up from germline, CDR1 is SGDLS and CDR2 is YYNGEE. CDR3 size: 13 residues. Deletions cut 1 base from V and 4 bases from J, with 8 bases between. The CDR3 DNA is TGTGCCAGCAGCGTAAGGGGGGGCTATGGCTACACCTTC. This sequence encodes CASSVRGGYGYTF.

This chain joins TRBV7-2 and TRBJ2-7, with 8 nucleotides matching TRBD1. The germline CDR1 and CDR2 sequences are SGHTA and FQGNSA. The V segment lost 5 bases and the J segment 4 bases; nucleotides outside the gene matches: 10. This CDR3 spans 15 amino acids. The CDR3 loop is CASSLGQGLRYEQYF. CDR3 sequence (DNA): TGTGCCAGCAGCCTAGGACAGGGATTGAGGTACGAGCAGTACTTC. The variable domain in full, with the rest retrieved from reference TRBV7-2 and TRBJ2-7, is GAGVSQSPSNKVTEKGKDVELRCDPISGHTALYWYRQSLGQGLEFLIYFQGNSAPDKSGLPSDRFSAERTGGSVSTLTIQRTQQEDSAVYLCASSLGQGLRYEQYFGPGTRLTVT.

This clone was counted a few times. V gene TRBV4-1 combines with J gene TRBJ1-1; D is unresolved. Germline V lookup: CDR1 MGHRA, CDR2 YSYEKL. This CDR3 comprises 11 residues. V lost 3 bases and J 8 bases, leaving 7 bases between the germline ends. The CDR3 loop is CASSHRREAFF. For the CDR3, the DNA is TGCGCCAGCAGCCACAGGAGGGAAGCTTTCTTT.

Details on this clone: Other DNA sequences in this specimen translate into the identical CDR3. This CDR3 reads CASSPDSSYEQYF. The CDR3, as DNA: TGTGCCAGCTCACCTGACAGCTCCTACGAGCAGTACTTC. The rearrangement links TRBV18 to TRBJ2-7; D perhaps matches TRBD1 (5 bases). The V and J ends lost 3 bases and 0 bases respectively, with 6 bases between them. Germline-derived CDR1 and CDR2 are KGHSH and LQKENI. There are 13 residues in the CDR3.

The chain couples TRBV2 to TRBJ2-2; D ambiguous. The CDR3 contains 16 residues. Germline CDR1 reads SNHLY; CDR2 reads FYNNEI. The V and J ends lost 3 bases and 0 bases respectively, with 11 bases between them. The chain's CDR3 is CASSEEHLTNTGELFF. Written as DNA, the CDR3 is TGTGCCAGCAGTGAGGAGCACCTGACGAACACCGGGGAGCTGTTTTTT.

This clone was counted only a few times. This chain joins TRBV2 and TRBJ2-6; D may be TRBD1 (5 bases). The CDR3 is 16 amino acids. The germline V gene has CDR1 SNHLY and CDR2 FYNNEI. V dropped 2 bases and J dropped 1 base, with 9 bases sitting between them. CDR3 protein: CASSEWRQSGANVLTF. The CDR3 DNA sequence: TGTGCCAGCAGTGAATGGCGACAGTCTGGGGCCAACGTCCTGACTTTC.

The CDR3 bases are TGTGCCAGCGGGGCTGGGGAGGGCTTCACAGATACGCAGTATTTT. Amino acid sequence: CASGAGEGFTDTQYF. The chain has TRBV19 and TRBJ2-3; 7 bases align to TRBD2. V was pared by 9 bases and J by 2 bases, with 11 bases of the junction left unmatched. The CDR3 spans 15 residues. Germline CDR1 and CDR2: LNHDA and SQIVND (reference sequence).

CDR3 nucleotide sequence: TGTGCCAGCTCGGGACAGGGATTGGGTCAGGAGACCCAGTACTTC. The encoded protein is CASSGQGLGQETQYF. The J gene is TRBJ2-5, the V gene TRBV18, with 9 bases aligning to TRBD1. The CDR3 is 15 amino acids. The germline CDR1 and CDR2 sequences are KGHSH and LQKENI. V gave up 6 bases and J gave up 5 bases; unmatched junction bases: 10. Combining the CDR3 with reference TRBV18 and TRBJ2-5 gives the whole variable domain NAGVMQNPRHLVRRRGQEARLRCSPMKGHSHVYWYRQLPEEGLKFMVYLQKENIIDESGMPKERFSAEFPKEGPSILRIQQVVRGDSAAYFCASSGQGLGQETQYFGPGTRLLVL.

In this sample, this clone turned up once. This chain links TRBV5-1 with TRBJ2-5; 7 nucleotides line up with TRBD1. CDR1 SGHRS and CDR2 YFSETQ come from the germline V gene. Germline trimming cut 7 bases from V and 3 bases from J; bases unmatched to any gene: 9. The CDR3 has 14 amino acids. CDR3 DNA sequence: TGCGCCAGCCAAACCAATACAGGGGAAGAGACCCAGTACTTC. Translating it yields CASQTNTGEETQYF.

This clone was counted only a few times. J is TRBJ2-1 and V is TRBV9, with 9 bases lining up with TRBD1. The junction had 11 bases not matched to a gene; V was cut back by 4 bases and J by 9 bases. The CDR3 runs to 15 residues. Germline V CDR1 and CDR2: SGDLS, YYNGEE. The CDR3 DNA is TGTGCCAGCAGCACCGGACAGGGGCCTGGTGTTGAGCAGTTCTTC. Translation: CASSTGQGPGVEQFF.

The chain recombines TRBV18 with TRBJ2-5; D is perhaps TRBD2 (6 bases). The CDR3 runs 14 residues. Between the trimmed V and J ends, which lost 5 bases and 1 base, there was a span of 11 bases. CDR1 is KGHSH, CDR2 LQKENI, per germline. The chain's CDR3 is CASSGSSAQETQYF. The CDR3 nucleotides are TGTGCCAGCTCAGGGTCTAGCGCCCAAGAGACCCAGTACTTC.

This clone was picked up a small number of times. The chain is built from TRBV2 and TRBJ1-2, with D unclear. V lost 6 bases and J 2 bases, leaving 10 bases between the germline ends. Germline CDR1 and CDR2: SNHLY and FYNNEI. CDR3 length: 13 amino acids. The CDR3 spells CASRTRANYGYTF. The CDR3 DNA sequence: TGTGCCAGCAGGACTAGAGCGAACTATGGCTACACCTTC.

The rearrangement uses TRBV30 and TRBJ2-2, with D hard to call. Trimming took off 4 bases at V and 7 bases at J, with 7 bases between the two ends. The V gene's germline CDR1 is GTSNPN and CDR2 SVGIG (reference sequence). The CDR3 runs to 11 residues. The CDR3 coding sequence is TGTGCCTGGAACTTTAACGGGGAGCTGTTTTTT. It specifies CAWNFNGELFF.

This clone was counted between two and nine times. The CDR3 DNA follows: TGTGCCAGCAGTCGCCAAGACAGGTACTACGAGCAGTACTTC. It specifies CASSRQDRYYEQYF. The chain has TRBV6-5 and TRBJ2-7; a weak D match, TRBD1 (6 bases). Trimming removed 5 bases at V and 3 bases at J, with 14 bases between. The CDR3 length is 14 residues. CDR1 and CDR2 from the germline V gene are MNHEY and SVGAGI.

V gene TRBV18 combines with J gene TRBJ2-7; TRBD1 is a possible D gene (6 bases). The CDR3 spans 13 residues. Between the trimmed V and J ends, which lost 4 bases and 1 base, there was a span of 8 bases. Germline lookup yields CDR1 KGHSH and CDR2 LQKENI. As DNA, the CDR3 is TGTGCCAGCTCACGGACAGCTTCCTACGAGCAGTACTTC. Encoded protein: CASSRTASYEQYF.

The chain uses TRBV9 and TRBJ2-7; TRBD2 is a possible D gene (6 bases). Germline V lookup: CDR1 SGDLS, CDR2 YYNGEE. CDR3 length equals 14 residues. The V gene lost 2 bases and the J gene lost 5 bases, with 14 bases spanning the gap. The CDR3 protein is CASSVSGVEDEQYF. In DNA, the CDR3 is TGTGCCAGCAGCGTTTCGGGAGTCGAGGACGAGCAGTACTTC.

This clone occurred a few times. The chain is built from TRBV25-1 and TRBJ2-5, with a possible D match to TRBD1 (7 bases). The CDR3 runs 15 residues. Germline assignment: CDR1 MGHDK and CDR2 SYGVNS. V shed 1 base and J shed 5 bases, with 14 bases lying between them. In nucleotides, the CDR3 is TGTGCCAGCAGTGAATGGAGGGGGCGCGTGGAGACCCAGTACTTC. Protein product: CASSEWRGRVETQYF.

This sequence joins TRBV5-4 and TRBJ1-2; 8 bases align to TRBD1. In germline, CDR1 is SGHNT, CDR2 YYREEE (reference sequence). CDR3 length equals 14 residues. V was pared by 4 bases and J by 6 bases, with 8 bases of the junction left unmatched. The CDR3 sequence: CASSVQQGANGYTF. The DNA of the CDR3 is TGTGCCAGCAGCGTCCAGCAGGGGGCGAATGGCTACACCTTC.

The chain uses TRBV9 and TRBJ2-3; 7 bases match TRBD1. Per germline, CDR1 SGDLS and CDR2 YYNGEE. This CDR3 is 15 amino acids long. V was pared by 4 bases and J by 2 bases, with 7 bases of the junction left unmatched. CDR3 nucleotide sequence: TGTGCCAGCAGCCGGGACAGTCGTCTCACAGATACGCAGTATTTT. It yields the protein CASSRDSRLTDTQYF.

The rearrangement links TRBV30 to TRBJ2-1, with 12 bases identical to TRBD2. With 2 bases clipped from V and 9 bases from J, the junction kept 8 bases outside the gene matches. Per the germline V gene, CDR1 is GTSNPN and CDR2 is SVGIG (reference sequence). The CDR3 consists of 15 residues. DNA of the CDR3: TGTGCCTGGAGTCATCCGGGACTAGCGGGCGGTGAGCAGTTCTTC. Its translation is CAWSHPGLAGGEQFF.

This sequence joins TRBV7-9 and TRBJ2-7; 7 bases align to TRBD2. V trimming: 5 bases; J trimming: 3 bases; junction bases outside the gene matches: 10. The germline V gene has CDR1 SEHNR and CDR2 FQNEAQ (reference sequence). The CDR3 has 15 residues. CDR3 sequence (DNA): TGTGCCAGCAGCACACCGGGACTATCTGTCTACGAGCAGTACTTC. Residues: CASSTPGLSVYEQYF.

The V and J genes are TRBV28 and TRBJ2-5; 11 bases line up with TRBD2. Per germline, CDR1 MDHEN and CDR2 SYDVKM. Trimming removed 5 bases from V and 1 base from J; junction bases left unmatched: 6. The CDR3 runs 16 residues. This CDR3 is CASSRGTSGPQETQYF. For the CDR3, the DNA is TGTGCCAGCAGTCGGGGGACTAGCGGTCCCCAAGAGACCCAGTACTTC.